A selection of T cell receptor beta chains follows, all from one sample in a study of blood T cells in healthy people across ages. TCRdb reanalysed the 5' RACE reads using MiXCR and keeps one entry per CDR3 protein. The table has roughly 1.9 million distinct CDR3 sequences, 35% to 50% seen once; the top ten hold about 23%. The sequencing sample was made of blood. These receptors originate from a human donor in good health. Each CDR3 is given with its conserved first and last residue. A D gene is named only where the DNA matches it firmly. Size tells how often a clone was seen (once, few, many) or the class of an expanded clone, and some rows leave it out.

abundance	v_gene	j_gene	d_gene	CDR3nt	CDR3aa
.	TRBV5-1	TRBJ1-1	.	TGCGCCAGCAGCTCCCAGGGAGTCAGCACTGAAGCTTTCTTT	CASSSQGVSTEAFF
few	TRBV2	TRBJ2-4	.	TGTGCCAGCAGTTTTCGGGCCACAGGACCGAACCGGAGGTACTTC	CASSFRATGPNRRYF
.	TRBV29-1	TRBJ2-3	.	TGCAGCGTCGGACGGGCCAGGGGTCAGCTTGAGGATACGCAGTATTTT	CSVGRARGQLEDTQYF
.	TRBV12-3/TRBV12-4	TRBJ2-7	.	TGTGCCTGCAGCTTGGGACTTTACGAGCAGTACTTC	CACSLGLYEQYF
.	TRBV5-1	TRBJ2-7	.	TGCGCCAGCAGCTTGTTGGGGCGACAGGACTCCTACGAGCAGTACTTC	CASSLLGRQDSYEQYF
.	TRBV6-2/TRBV6-3	TRBJ1-1	.	TGTGCCAGCCAACAAAACACTGAAGCTTTCTTT	CASQQNTEAFF
many	TRBV20-1	TRBJ1-5	.	TGCAGTGCTACGACTGGGGGGGATCAGCCCCAGCATTTT	CSATTGGDQPQHF
few	TRBV6-1	TRBJ2-3	.	TGTGCCAGCAGTGGGAGGGGTGTCGCCGATACGCAGTATTTT	CASSGRGVADTQYF
few	TRBV29-1	TRBJ1-2	.	TGCAGCGTTGATGGGGGAGACAGGACTTATGGCTACACCTTC	CSVDGGDRTYGYTF
.	TRBV7-9	TRBJ2-3	.	TGTGCCAGCAGCTCCCTCTTTTCCGCAGGGGGCACAGATACGCAGTATTTT	CASSSLFSAGGTDTQYF
.	TRBV6-2/TRBV6-3	TRBJ2-1	TRBD2	TGTGCCAGCAGTTTACTAGCGGGGGTAAATGAGCAGTTCTTC	CASSLLAGVNEQFF
few	TRBV5-1	TRBJ1-2	TRBD1	TGCGCCAGCAGCTCCCGGGACAGGGGGCGATTGGATTATGGCTACACCTTC	CASSSRDRGRLDYGYTF
.	TRBV3-1	TRBJ1-2	.	TGTGCCAGCAGCGAACGACGGGTCTCCTATGACTACACCTTC	CASSERRVSYDYTF
.	TRBV29-1	TRBJ1-2	.	TGCAGCGTTGAAGAGGGACAAACCCCCTTTAACTATGGCTACACCTTC	CSVEEGQTPFNYGYTF
few	TRBV7-2	TRBJ1-2	.	TGTGCCAGCAGCGCTTTGAGTAAGTGGAGCTACACCTTC	CASSALSKWSYTF
few	TRBV20-1	TRBJ2-1	.	TGCAGTGCTAACTTCGGGGTCCAAGGTTACAATGAGCAGTTCTTC	CSANFGVQGYNEQFF
.	TRBV6-2/TRBV6-3	TRBJ2-3	.	TGTGCCAGCAGTACCTACCATACGCAGTATTTT	CASSTYHTQYF
many	TRBV6-6	TRBJ2-3	.	TGTGCCAGCAGCCACGGGACGTCAAGTGAACAGTATTTT	CASSHGTSSEQYF
many	TRBV29-1	TRBJ2-3	.	TGCAGCGTTGCCTTGAAGGATACGCAGTATTTT	CSVALKDTQYF
few	TRBV10-3	TRBJ2-1	.	TGTGCCATCAGGTCCAGGGACTTTTACAATGAGCAGTTCTTC	CAIRSRDFYNEQFF
once	TRBV20-1	TRBJ1-1	.	TGCAGTGCTAGAGATTTCTCAGTGGGTTTAAGTAACACTGAAGCTTTCTTT	CSARDFSVGLSNTEAFF
.	TRBV5-5	TRBJ2-3	.	TGTGCCAGCAGCTTGGTCAACGTCGGGGCCAAGAGGGATACGCAGTATTTT	CASSLVNVGAKRDTQYF
.	TRBV12-5	TRBJ2-5	TRBD2	TGTGCTAGTGGTTTCATACTAGACTCCGGGACTATAAACCAAGAGACCCAGTACTTC	CASGFILDSGTINQETQYF
few	TRBV15	TRBJ2-7	TRBD1	TGTGCCACCAGCAGAGATCGGACAGGGGTCGAGCAGTACTTC	CATSRDRTGVEQYF
few	TRBV7-2	TRBJ2-5	.	TGTGCCAGCAGCTTAAGGACATCTAACCCCCTCCAAGAGACCCAGTACTTC	CASSLRTSNPLQETQYF
.	TRBV5-1	TRBJ2-5	.	TGCGCCAGCAGCTTGGTGTCGGGTTCGGAGACCCAGTACTTC	CASSLVSGSETQYF
.	TRBV4-3	TRBJ1-2	TRBD1	TGCGCCAGCAGCCACCCCGGACAGGGTAGATGGGGCTACACCTTC	CASSHPGQGRWGYTF
few	TRBV5-1	TRBJ1-2	.	TGCGCCAGCAGCTTGGAAGACACCCTGGGGGGCTACACCTTC	CASSLEDTLGGYTF
few	TRBV7-9	TRBJ1-1	.	TGTGCCAGCGGGTGGAACACTGAAGCTTTCTTT	CASGWNTEAFF
few	TRBV20-1	TRBJ1-5	.	TGCAGTGCTACACTAGGGGGTCAGCCCCAGCATTTT	CSATLGGQPQHF
.	TRBV29-1	TRBJ2-1	.	TGCAGCGTTGGCGGCAGACTACAAAATGAGCAGTTCTTC	CSVGGRLQNEQFF
few	TRBV6-2/TRBV6-3	TRBJ2-1	.	TGTGCCAGCAGTACCTCGGGTGGCACGAGCTCCTACAATGAGCAGTTCTTC	CASSTSGGTSSYNEQFF
.	TRBV4-2	TRBJ2-7	TRBD2	TGTGCCAGCAGCCCGGGACTAGCGGGGTCAGACATATTCTACGAGCAGTACTTC	CASSPGLAGSDIFYEQYF
few	TRBV9	TRBJ2-1	.	TGTGCCAGCAGCGCCGTGACCGGGGATGTTGAGCAGTTCTTC	CASSAVTGDVEQFF
.	TRBV5-5	TRBJ1-2	.	TGTGCCAGCAGTCAGCAGGGAATCGTGGTTGGCTACACCTTC	CASSQQGIVVGYTF
.	TRBV7-2	TRBJ2-5	TRBD2	TGTGCCAGCAGCTTCCGTCCTGGTAGCGGGAAAGAGACCCAGTACTTC	CASSFRPGSGKETQYF
.	TRBV29-1	TRBJ1-2	TRBD1	TGCAGCGTTGGGGACAGGGTAAATGGCTACACCTTC	CSVGDRVNGYTF
few	TRBV27	TRBJ2-7	.	TGTGCCAGCAGTGCATCGACAGAGCACTACGAGCAGTACTTC	CASSASTEHYEQYF
.	TRBV7-2	TRBJ2-3	TRBD1	TGTGCCAGCAGCTTATCTAGGGGGCAAAATACGCAGTATTTT	CASSLSRGQNTQYF
.	TRBV3-1	TRBJ1-2	.	TGTGCCAGCAGCCCAGACCTTATCTATGGCTACACCTTC	CASSPDLIYGYTF
few	TRBV12-3/TRBV12-4	TRBJ2-1	TRBD1	TGTGCCAGCAGTGGGACAGGGGAAGGCAATGAGCAGTTCTTC	CASSGTGEGNEQFF
few	TRBV6-2/TRBV6-3	TRBJ1-1	.	TGTGCCAGCAGTTACGCGGCAGTACCTGAAGCTTTCTTT	CASSYAAVPEAFF
.	TRBV7-3	TRBJ2-3	TRBD2	TGTGCCAGCGCGGGGGAGGGGACTCCAACGCAGTATTTT	CASAGEGTPTQYF
.	TRBV9	TRBJ1-6	TRBD1	TGTGCCAGCAGCGTGATGGGACAGGGGGCTTCACCCCTCCACTTT	CASSVMGQGASPLHF
few	TRBV4-2	TRBJ2-2	.	TGTGCCAGCAGCCAAGATCCGGGGACCGGGGAGCTGTTTTTT	CASSQDPGTGELFF
few	TRBV7-2	TRBJ2-5	.	TGTGCCAGCAGCTGGGGAGGAAGAGCACAAGAGACCCAGTACTTC	CASSWGGRAQETQYF
many	TRBV29-1	TRBJ2-7	TRBD2	TGCAGCGTTGACGGGGGGGCTAGCTCCTACGAGCAGTACTTC	CSVDGGASSYEQYF
few	TRBV7-2	TRBJ1-6	.	TGTGCCAGCAGCTTAGTTGTCGGGGGATCCTCACCCCTCCACTTT	CASSLVVGGSSPLHF
.	TRBV28	TRBJ1-2	.	TGTGCCAGCAGTTTGGGTTCAGGGGACGGCTATGGCTACACCTTC	CASSLGSGDGYGYTF
.	TRBV7-9	TRBJ1-4	TRBD1	TGTGCCAGCAGCGTCGGAAACAGGGGGTATTGGGAAAAACTGTTTTTT	CASSVGNRGYWEKLFF
.	TRBV5-5	TRBJ2-6	.	TGTGCCAGCGGCTGGACATCGACAACTTCTGGGGCCAACGTCCTGACTTTC	CASGWTSTTSGANVLTF
many	TRBV7-3	TRBJ2-1	TRBD2	TGTGCCAGCAGCTCCAAACGGACTAGCGGGGATAATGAGCAGTTCTTC	CASSSKRTSGDNEQFF
.	TRBV24-1	TRBJ1-2	TRBD1	TGTGCCACCAGTGATCCCAGGACAGGGGGCTACGATGGCTACACCTTC	CATSDPRTGGYDGYTF
.	TRBV15	TRBJ1-4	TRBD1	TGTGCCACCAGCAGAAGGACAGGGCAGGGTGAAAAACTGTTTTTT	CATSRRTGQGEKLFF
.	TRBV29-1	TRBJ2-3	.	TGCAGCGTTGCGGACTCAGATGCGCAGTATTTT	CSVADSDAQYF